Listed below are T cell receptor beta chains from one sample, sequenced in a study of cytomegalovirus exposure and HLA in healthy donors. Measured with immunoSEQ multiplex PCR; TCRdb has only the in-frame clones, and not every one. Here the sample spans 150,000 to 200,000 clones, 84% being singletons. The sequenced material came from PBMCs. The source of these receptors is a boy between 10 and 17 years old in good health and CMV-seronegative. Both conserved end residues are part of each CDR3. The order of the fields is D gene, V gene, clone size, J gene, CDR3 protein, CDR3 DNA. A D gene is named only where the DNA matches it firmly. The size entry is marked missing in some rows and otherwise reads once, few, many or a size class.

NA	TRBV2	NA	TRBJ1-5	CASRESGLISNQPQHF	TGTGCCAGCAGGGAATCGGGACTGATTAGCAATCAGCCCCAGCATTTT
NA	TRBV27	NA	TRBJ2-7	CASSFSGIYYEQYF	TGTGCCAGCAGTTTTTCGGGGATCTACTACGAGCAGTACTTC
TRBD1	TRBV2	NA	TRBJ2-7	CAIHPGQGFSQQYF	TGTGCCATCCACCCGGGACAGGGTTTTTCGCAGCAGTACTTC
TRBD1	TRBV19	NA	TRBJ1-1	CAVYSRGQLNTEAFF	TGTGCCGTTTACTCCCGGGGACAGCTGAACACTGAAGCTTTCTTT
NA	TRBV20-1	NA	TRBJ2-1	CSAGGNEQFF	TGCAGTGCGGGAGGCAATGAGCAGTTCTTC
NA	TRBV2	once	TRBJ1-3	CAILRTAGNTIYF	TGTGCCATCCTACGGACAGCTGGAAACACCATATATTTT
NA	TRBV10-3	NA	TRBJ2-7	CATSSRGGYEQYF	TGTGCCACCTCCTCTAGGGGGGGGTACGAGCAGTACTTC
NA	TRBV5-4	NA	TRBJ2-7	CASSMGGGQGNHEQYF	TGTGCCAGCAGCATGGGGGGAGGTCAGGGTAACCACGAGCAGTACTTC
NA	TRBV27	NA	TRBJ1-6	CASSPTHGSPLHF	TGTGCCAGCAGTCCGACCCACGGGTCACCCCTCCACTTT
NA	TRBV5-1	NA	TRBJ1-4	CASSRGGASANEKLFF	TGCGCCAGCAGCCGCGGGGGGGCCTCAGCTAATGAAAAACTGTTTTTT
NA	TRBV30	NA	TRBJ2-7	CAWRVTGYEQYF	TGTGCCTGGAGGGTAACAGGGTACGAGCAGTACTTC
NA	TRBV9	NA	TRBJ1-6	CASSVGNISPLHF	TGTGCCAGCAGCGTAGGCAACATCTCACCCCTCCACTTT
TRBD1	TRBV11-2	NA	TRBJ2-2	CASSPTLGQLFTGELFF	TGTGCCAGCAGCCCCACCCTGGGACAGCTATTCACCGGGGAGCTGTTTTTT
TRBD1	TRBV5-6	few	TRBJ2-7	CASRGTGGKYEQYF	TGTGCCAGCAGGGGGACAGGGGGAAAGTACGAGCAGTACTTC
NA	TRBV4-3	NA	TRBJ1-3	CASSQETGFGNTIYF	TGCGCCAGCAGCCAAGAGACTGGGTTCGGAAACACCATATATTTT
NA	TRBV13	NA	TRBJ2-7	CASSLAGTNRREQYF	TGTGCCAGCAGCTTAGCGGGGACAAATCGACGCGAGCAGTACTTC
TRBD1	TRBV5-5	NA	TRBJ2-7	CASSLVTGAYEQYF	TGTGCCAGCAGCTTGGTAACAGGGGCCTACGAGCAGTACTTC
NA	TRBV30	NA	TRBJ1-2	CACYSGFRSGEGNFGYTF	TGTGCCTGCTATAGCGGGTTCAGATCAGGAGAGGGGAACTTTGGCTACACCTTC
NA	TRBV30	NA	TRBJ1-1	CAWSWGPTEAFF	TGTGCCTGGAGTTGGGGGCCAACTGAAGCTTTCTTT
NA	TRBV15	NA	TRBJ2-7	CATSRDRGSYEQYF	TGTGCCACCAGCAGAGATCGTGGCAGCTACGAGCAGTACTTC
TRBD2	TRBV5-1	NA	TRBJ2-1	CASSLRLAGDNEQFF	TGCGCCAGCAGCTTACGGCTAGCGGGAGACAATGAGCAGTTCTTC
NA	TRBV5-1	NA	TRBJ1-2	CASSLTANYGYTF	TGCGCCAGCAGCTTGACGGCTAACTATGGCTACACCTTC
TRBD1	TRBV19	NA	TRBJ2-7	CASSLYSTGSFGEQYF	TGTGCCAGTAGTCTCTACTCGACAGGGTCTTTCGGCGAGCAGTACTTC
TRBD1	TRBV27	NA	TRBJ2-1	CASSATRRDSSYNEQFF	TGTGCCAGCAGTGCCACCCGTCGGGACAGCTCCTACAATGAGCAGTTCTTC
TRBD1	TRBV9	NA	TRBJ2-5	CASSVGQGQETQYF	TGTGCCAGCAGCGTAGGACAGGGCCAAGAGACCCAGTACTTC
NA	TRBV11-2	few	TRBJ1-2	CASNHGGVRGYTF	TGTGCCAGCAATCATGGGGGGGTGAGGGGCTACACCTTC
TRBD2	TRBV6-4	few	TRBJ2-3	CASSLLAGGTDTQYF	TGTGCCAGCAGCCTTCTAGCGGGGGGCACAGATACGCAGTATTTT
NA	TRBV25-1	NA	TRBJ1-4	CASSDMRGRTATNEKLFF	TGTGCCAGCAGTGATATGAGGGGACGGACAGCAACTAATGAAAAACTGTTTTTT
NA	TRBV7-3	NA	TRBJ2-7	CASSLSPGSSYEQYF	TGTGCCAGCAGCTTAAGTCCGGGGAGCTCCTACGAGCAGTACTTC
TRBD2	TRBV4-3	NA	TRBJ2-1	CASSQDLAGGINEQFF	TGCGCCAGCAGCCAGGACCTAGCGGGGGGGATCAATGAGCAGTTCTTC
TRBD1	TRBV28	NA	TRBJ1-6	CASSLRTGAPYNSPLHF	TGTGCCAGCAGTTTACGGACAGGGGCACCTTATAATTCACCCCTCCACTTT
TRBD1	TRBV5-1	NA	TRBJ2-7	CASSPPDRPREQYF	TGCGCCAGCAGCCCCCCGGACAGGCCTAGAGAGCAGTACTTC
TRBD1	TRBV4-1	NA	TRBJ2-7	CASSQHPKGQAYEQYF	TGCGCCAGCAGCCAGCACCCGAAGGGACAGGCCTACGAGCAGTACTTC
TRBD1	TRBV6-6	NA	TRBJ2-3	CASSGRQGRTDTQYF	TGTGCCAGCAGCGGGCGACAGGGCCGCACAGATACGCAGTATTTT
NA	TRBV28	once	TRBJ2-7	CASSFGSSYEQYF	TGTGCCAGCAGTTTTGGTAGCTCCTACGAGCAGTACTTC
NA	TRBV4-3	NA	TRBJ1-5	CASSQDRGLNRAQHF	TGCGCCAGCAGCCAAGACAGGGGTCTGAATAGAGCCCAGCATTTT
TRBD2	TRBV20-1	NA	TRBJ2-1	CSAREGLTEFF	TGCAGTGCTAGAGAGGGACTAACGGAGTTCTTC
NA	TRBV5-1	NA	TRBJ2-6	CASSLALSGANVLTF	TGCGCCAGCAGCTTGGCCCTCTCTGGGGCCAACGTCCTGACTTTC
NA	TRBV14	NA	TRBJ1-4	CASSVRAGGNEKLFF	TGTGCCAGCAGCGTCCGGGCTGGGGGGAATGAAAAACTGTTTTTT
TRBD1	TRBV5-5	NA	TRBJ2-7	CASSLAGGSGEQYF	TGTGCCAGCAGCTTGGCAGGGGGCTCTGGGGAGCAGTACTTC
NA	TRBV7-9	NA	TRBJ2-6	CASSPVSGANVLTF	TGTGCCAGCAGCCCGGTGTCTGGGGCCAACGTCCTGACTTTC
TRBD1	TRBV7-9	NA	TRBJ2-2	CSSSPRDRLPTGELFF	TGTTCCAGCAGCCCTCGGGACAGGCTGCCCACCGGGGAGCTGTTTTTT
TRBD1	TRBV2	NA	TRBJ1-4	CASRGTGAFNEKLFF	TGTGCCAGCAGAGGGACAGGGGCCTTTAATGAAAAACTGTTTTTT
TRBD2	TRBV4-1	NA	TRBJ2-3	CASSHPTQTSGRASTDTQYF	TGCGCCAGCAGCCATCCCACCCAGACTAGCGGGAGGGCGAGCACAGATACGCAGTATTTT
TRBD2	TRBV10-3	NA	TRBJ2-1	CAISASGPDSYNEQFF	TGTGCCATCAGTGCTAGCGGTCCCGACTCCTACAATGAGCAGTTCTTC
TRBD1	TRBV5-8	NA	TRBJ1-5	CASSYYLLREGANQPQHF	TGTGCCAGCAGCTACTACCTCCTACGAGAGGGGGCCAATCAGCCCCAGCATTTT
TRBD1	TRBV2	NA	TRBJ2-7	CASSNVGQGYEQYF	TGTGCCAGCAGTAACGTGGGACAGGGGTACGAGCAGTACTTC